This T cell receptor beta chain was documented in a study of shared T cell receptors in the human thymus. With 8 bases removed from V and 5 bases from J, the gap between germline ends came to 12 bases. The length of the CDR3 is 13 residues. Germline CDR1 SGHAT, CDR2 FQNNGV. Profiled with immunoSEQ multiplex PCR; TCRdb holds only in-frame clones, not every one. The sample shows hundreds of thousands of clones, roughly 90% of them seen only once. These records were also assigned to another study, of human thymus T cells. That study reports: The sample donors, healthy Finnish infants, were having corrective surgery for congenital heart defects. The study used thymus tissue resected during corrective heart surgery. Among thymic and blood repertoires, usage of V and J genes appeared biased. Related reports documented highly overlapping thymic repertoires among unrelated individuals.

The chain recombines TRBV11-2 with TRBJ2-2; no clear D gene. The sequence came from a boy under three years old with a congenital heart defect. Sequenced material: thymocytes. The CDR3 reads CASAVERTGELFF. DNA of the CDR3: TGTGCCAGCGCCGTTGAGAGAACCGGGGAGCTGTTTTTT.